The 22 T cell receptor beta chains below come from one sample, sequenced in a study of CD8 T cells in ankylosing spondylitis. From the 5' RACE reads, TCRdb called clonotypes with MiXCR, one entry per CDR3 protein. The repertoire holds 100,000 to 150,000 distinct CDR3 sequences, with about an eighth as singletons. Sequencing was done on a sample of blood, either unsorted or a sorted T cell fraction (not recorded which). The source of these receptors is a female donor with ankylosing spondylitis or in good health (not recorded which).

This clonotype is a singleton in its sample. Written as DNA, the CDR3 is TGCGCCAGCAGCGGACTAGCGGGAGGGTACGAGCAGTACTTC. This sequence encodes CASSGLAGGYEQYF. The chain employs TRBV5-1 and TRBJ2-7; TRBD2 matches at 15 bases. Germline values: CDR1 SGHRS, CDR2 YFSETQ. V shed 4 bases and J 4 bases; nucleotides not matched to a gene: 0. The CDR3 contains 14 residues.

Comment on this clonotype: Germline is not matched at one junction end, which may reflect a read error. This chain joins TRBV5-1 and TRBJ2-3, with a possible D match to TRBD2 (7 bases). The CDR3 is 11 residues long. The germline V gene has CDR1 SGHRS and CDR2 YFSETQ. The CDR3 sequence: CASREDSGTTF. CDR3 coding DNA: TGCGCCAGCAGGGAGGACAGCGGGACGACTTTT. Looking up the rest from reference TRBV5-1 and TRBJ2-3 gives the full variable domain: KAGVTQTPRYLIKTRGQQVTLSCSPISGHRSVSWYQQTPGQGLQFLFEYFSETQRNKGNFPGRFSGRQFSNSRSEMNVSTLELGDSALYLCASREDSGTTFGPGTRLTVL.

V gene TRBV6-2 or TRBV6-3 combines with J gene TRBJ2-7, with TRBD2 identical over 11 bases. CDR3 length equals 15 residues. The V gene end was trimmed by 3 bases and the J gene end by 3 bases; junction bases not matched to a gene: 4. From germline, CDR1 is MNHEY and CDR2 SVGEGT. The CDR3 bases are TGTGCCAGCAGTTATCGGGGACTAGCGGTCTACGAGCAGTACTTC. Residues: CASSYRGLAVYEQYF.

This clonotype was observed many times. The V gene is TRBV7-9, the J gene TRBJ1-2, with 8 bases aligning to TRBD1. The ends lost 3 bases at V and 8 bases at J; junction bases unmatched: 8. Germline CDR1 reads SEHNR; CDR2 reads FQNEAQ (reference sequence). CDR3 length: 14 amino acids. This chain's CDR3 is CASSLSQGAQGYTF. CDR3 bases: TGTGCCAGCAGCTTGTCCCAGGGGGCGCAGGGCTACACCTTC.

The sample holds a few counts of this clonotype. The rearrangement joins TRBV7-9 to TRBJ2-1, with a weak D call TRBD2 (5 bases). Germline V gene lookup returns CDR1 SEHNR and CDR2 FQNEAQ (reference sequence). The germline V and J ends were trimmed by 3 bases and 8 bases, with 14 bases remaining between them. CDR3 length: 14 residues. Here the CDR3 DNA reads TGTGCCAGCAGCTTCGTAGCGTACCGCCATGAGCAGTTCTTC. Encoded protein: CASSFVAYRHEQFF.

V gene TRBV28 combines with J gene TRBJ2-1; unclear D gene. The germline gives CDR1 MDHEN, CDR2 SYDVKM. CDR3 length: 12 amino acids. Trimming shortened V by 9 bases and J by 5 bases, and 11 bases separated the two germline ends. CDR3 sequence: CASGQVDNEQFF. DNA for the CDR3: TGTGCCAGTGGGCAAGTTGACAATGAGCAGTTCTTC.

There are many counts of this clonotype. The chain combines TRBV7-2 with TRBJ2-3; possibly TRBD1 for D (6 bases). CDR3 size: 15 residues. Trimming cost V 1 base and J 2 bases, with 10 bases left between them. Germline CDR1 SGHTA, CDR2 FQGNSA. The CDR3 sequence is CASSLGGGNTDTQYF. The CDR3, as DNA: TGTGCCAGCAGCTTAGGAGGGGGAAACACAGATACGCAGTATTTT.

This clonotype appeared many times. The V and J genes are TRBV7-7 and TRBJ2-7; weak D call: TRBD1 (6 bases). Per germline, CDR1 SSHAT and CDR2 FNYEAQ (reference sequence). Deletions cut 4 bases from V and 6 bases from J, with 13 bases between. The CDR3 extends over 13 amino acids. The DNA of the CDR3 is TGTGCCAGCAGCTCCACAGGGTCGGGCGAGCAGTACTTC. This codes for CASSSTGSGEQYF.

Many counts were recorded for this clonotype. The genes are TRBV20-1 and TRBJ2-7; the match to TRBD1 covers 8 bases. Germline loops: CDR1 DFQATT, CDR2 SNEGSKA (reference sequence). The CDR3 is made up of 13 amino acids. The V segment lost 6 bases and the J segment 5 bases; nucleotides outside the gene matches: 9. CDR3 nucleotide sequence: TGCAGTGCGGGAAGACAGGGGAGGCACGAGCAGTACTTC. The encoded protein is CSAGRQGRHEQYF.

There are many counts of this clonotype. CDR3 protein: CASSLAAGLARGEQFF. In nucleotides, the CDR3 is TGTGCCAGCAGCTTAGCTGCCGGACTAGCGAGGGGTGAGCAGTTCTTC. The chain is built from TRBV7-8 and TRBJ2-1; 9 bases map to TRBD2. Losses at the gene ends were 0 bases for V and 9 bases for J; bases not matched to a gene: 9. The CDR3 has 16 residues. Germline-derived CDR1 and CDR2 are SGHVS and FQNEAQ.

This chain uses TRBV5-5 with TRBJ2-6, with D perhaps matching TRBD1 (5 bases). V shed 2 bases and J shed 0 bases, with 12 bases lying between them. The CDR3 totals 17 residues. Germline CDR1 reads SGHKS; CDR2 reads YYEKEE (reference sequence). In DNA, the CDR3 is TGTGCCAGCAGCTTTGACAGCGTCTTCTCTGGGGCCAACGTCCTGACTTTC. This codes for CASSFDSVFSGANVLTF.

The table lists this clonotype with many counts. The chain employs TRBV27 and TRBJ2-7; no reliable D call. This CDR3 spans 12 amino acids. The germline V gene has CDR1 MNHEY and CDR2 SMNVEV (reference sequence). V lost 6 bases to trimming and J lost 0 bases, with 6 bases between them. Here the CDR3 reads CASSSGSYEQYF. CDR3 nucleotides: TGTGCCAGCAGCTCGGGCTCCTACGAGCAGTACTTC.

This clonotype was observed at least ten times. This chain links TRBV12-3 or TRBV12-4 with TRBJ2-1; TRBD1 aligns across 9 bases. The ends lost 6 bases at V and 0 bases at J; junction bases unmatched: 9. CDR3 size: 17 residues. CDR3 loop: CASRDTGGLSSYNEQFF. The CDR3 DNA is TGTGCCAGCAGGGACACAGGGGGCTTAAGCTCCTACAATGAGCAGTTCTTC.

This clonotype was detected a few times. The chain uses TRBV20-1 and TRBJ2-3, with 10 nucleotides matching TRBD2. J was trimmed by 6 bases and V by 5 bases; bases with no gene match: 11. CDR1 and CDR2 from the germline V gene are DFQATT and SNEGSKA (reference sequence). The CDR3 contains 15 residues. CDR3 loop: CSAEISGGIPDTQYF. The DNA for the CDR3 is TGCAGTGCTGAGATTAGCGGGGGGATCCCCGATACGCAGTATTTT.

The chain couples TRBV19 to TRBJ2-2; D is perhaps TRBD1 (5 bases). CDR1 and CDR2 from the germline V gene are LNHDA and SQIVND (reference sequence). This CDR3 region has 14 residues. The V gene lost 7 bases and the J gene lost 4 bases, with 13 bases spanning the gap. The CDR3 loop reads CASKDQGGTGELFF. For the CDR3, the DNA is TGTGCCAGTAAAGATCAGGGTGGCACCGGGGAGCTGTTTTTT.

This chain links TRBV19 with TRBJ1-3; possible D gene TRBD1, 6 bases. V lost 7 bases and J lost 4, with 23 bases in between. Looked up from germline, CDR1 is LNHDA and CDR2 is SQIVND (reference sequence). The CDR3 has 17 residues. The DNA of the CDR3 is TGTGCCAGTACCCATTTCGGGCAGGACAGTGCCGGAAACACCATATATTTT. This translates into CASTHFGQDSAGNTIYF.

This clonotype appeared many times. V gene TRBV12-3 or TRBV12-4 combines with J gene TRBJ2-1, with TRBD2 identical over 10 bases. The junction had 7 bases not matched to a gene; V was cut back by 8 bases and J by 3 bases. The CDR3 totals 15 residues. CDR3 sequence (DNA): TGTGCCAGCCTGTGGCTAGCGGGAGACTACAATGAGCAGTTCTTC. Amino acids: CASLWLAGDYNEQFF.

Ten or more counts support this clonotype. For the CDR3, the DNA is TGTGCCAGCAGCCCTTCGGACAGGGGACGACTTAACACTGAAGCTTTCTTT. As protein: CASSPSDRGRLNTEAFF. The chain uses TRBV5-6 and TRBJ1-1, with 9 bases aligning to TRBD1. The V gene end was trimmed by 4 bases and the J gene end by 2 bases; junction bases not matched to a gene: 12. The CDR3 contains 17 residues. CDR1 and CDR2 from the germline V gene are SGHDT and YYEEEE.

The DNA of the CDR3 is TGCGCCAGCAGCTTGCGGAGCGGGGCCACCGGGGAGCTGTTTTTT. Its translation: CASSLRSGATGELFF. The chain recombines TRBV5-1 with TRBJ2-2, with TRBD2 matching 7 bases. J lost 4 bases, V lost 1 base, and 4 bases had no gene match. Germline V lookup: CDR1 SGHRS, CDR2 YFSETQ. The CDR3 contains 15 residues.

This clonotype was observed at least ten times. The V call is TRBV7-2, the J call TRBJ2-5, with D perhaps TRBD2 (6 bases). V was clipped by 2 bases and J by 4 bases, with 14 bases between them. The CDR3 contains 15 residues. Germline V CDR1 and CDR2: SGHTA, FQGNSA. The CDR3 loop reads CASSLYSGAGETQYF. CDR3 coding DNA: TGTGCCAGCAGCTTATATTCGGGAGCGGGAGAGACCCAGTACTTC. Full variable domain (outside the CDR3, taken from reference TRBV7-2 and TRBJ2-5): GAGVSQSPSNKVTEKGKDVELRCDPISGHTALYWYRQSLGQGLEFLIYFQGNSAPDKSGLPSDRFSAERTGGSVSTLTIQRTQQEDSAVYLCASSLYSGAGETQYFGPGTRLLVL.

At least ten counts were recorded for this clonotype. The CDR3 coding sequence is TGTGCCAGCAGTGATGCCCCGACCCCAGATACGCAGTATTTT. Protein: CASSDAPTPDTQYF. This sequence joins TRBV12-3 or TRBV12-4 and TRBJ2-3, with D hard to call. CDR3 length: 14 residues. Deletions cut 5 bases from V and 4 bases from J, with 13 bases between.

Note on this clonotype: This may come from a read error, since a much larger clone is one base off. J is TRBJ2-3 and V is TRBV5-1; D unclear. The CDR3 sequence is 12 residues long. Per germline, CDR1 SGHRS and CDR2 YFSETQ. Here the CDR3 reads CSSSYLTDTQYF. The CDR3 coding sequence is TGCTCCAGCAGCTACCTAACAGATACGCAGTATTTT.